This TCR beta chain derives from a study of cytomegalovirus exposure and HLA in healthy donors. The table lists this clone with a count of one. Its antigen remains unknown. An end of the junction differs from the germline gene, which may be a read error. Other DNA sequences within the sample encode an identical CDR3. Study-wide points: The study flagged some 170 TCR beta chains as cytomegalovirus-associated. For TCR beta chains, V- and J-gene trimming was later linked to a missense DCLRE1C variant.

PCR amplification relied on 60 Vbeta primers (plus 13 Jbeta primers). Profiling relied on immunoSEQ multiplex PCR, and the TCRdb table lists in-frame clones only, not all of them. Counted here are fewer than 200,000 clones, roughly 80% occurring once; the ten biggest clones make up about 1.3%. CDR3 length equals 13 residues. Per the germline V gene, CDR1 is MNHEY and CDR2 is SVGAGI. The receptor comes from a young man in good health and CMV-seronegative. This sequence joins TRBV6-5 and TRBJ1-5; D is ambiguous. The sample comprised PBMCs. The CDR3: CASSPQASQPQHF. The DNA of the CDR3 is TGTGCCAGCAGTCCCCAGGCGAGTCAGCCCCAGCACTTT.